This TCR beta chain originates from a study of cytomegalovirus exposure and HLA in healthy donors. Study results and caveats: It was about 150 TCR beta chains that were listed as cytomegalovirus-associated. Later analysis identified several of the most significant clusters that appeared linked to common viral pathogens.

The PCR made use of 60 Vbeta and 13 Jbeta primers. Sequencing was performed with immunoSEQ multiplex PCR; in TCRdb, only in-frame clones are kept and a portion is missing. The data show about 110,000 clones, roughly 71% seen once. A note on this clone: Its specificity is not known.

V was clipped by 0 bases and J by 6 bases, with 6 bases between them. Germline V gives CDR1 LGHNA, CDR2 YNFKEQ. The CDR3 length is 12 residues. The chain uses TRBV4-2 and TRBJ2-7; D gene uncertain. The sequencing input was PBMCs. This receptor was identified in a man aged 35 to 55 in good health and CMV-seropositive. The CDR3 here is CASSQERAEQYF. The CDR3 nucleotides are TGTGCCAGCAGCCAAGAGCGAGCCGAGCAGTACTTC.